This record looks at one T cell receptor beta chain sequence and its context. The table lists this clonotype with many counts. No cognate antigen has been identified for it. No base qualities exist here, and no much larger clone lies one base off it. V is shortened by 6 bases, J by 6 bases, and the region joining them spans 14 bases. According to the germline V gene, CDR1 reads MNHEY and CDR2 reads SVGAGI. The CDR3 contains 13 residues, cysteine and phenylalanine counted. The kept DNA is CDR3 alone, 39 bases in frame from the first base. Sequencing took place on an Illumina HiSeq 2000. TCR beta chain libraries were generated by multiplex PCR amplification. High-throughput sequencing was used to analyze the amplified TCR beta chain products. TCRdb trimmed the raw reads at Q25, called clones with MiXCR and kept productive beta chains. Entries that share a CDR3 protein sequence are merged under the most common genes and DNA. For this sample there are 140,000 to 150,000 distinct CDR3 sequences; around a third appear just once. The ten largest clonotypes hold under 2.5% of the sample.

Lymph node samples came from the axillary draining lymph nodes of breast cancer patients. These data originate in a study of breast tumors, draining lymph nodes, adjacent tissues (TCRdb year 2016). The study in broad terms: In breast cancer patients, the study compared the TCR beta repertoires of tumor, adjacent nontumor tissue and axillary lymph nodes. In human breast cancer, the study set out to evaluate how tumor, surrounding tissue and draining lymph node repertoires relate to one another and whether T cells may move between these sites.

Findings and caveats that apply to the study as a whole: Tumor T-cell repertoires showed less diversity than lymph node repertoires and more diversity than nontumor tissue repertoires, and tumor T-cell repertoires showed preferential V and J gene usage. The study presented the conclusion that tumor T cells originate in lymph nodes as consistent with a hypothesis, not as something directly demonstrated. The similarity between tumor and nontumor tissue repertoires was significantly greater in luminal-like breast cancer than in basal-like breast cancer. The data were considered consistent with most tumor T cells being derived from the lymph node and subsequently expanding within tumor tissue.

The origin of this receptor is a female donor with breast cancer. Some clones in this sample may be carry-over from other donors' samples. The chain joins TRBV6-5 to TRBJ1-2; TRBD1 is perhaps the D gene, given 6 matching bases. The source material was axillary lymph node tissue. Here is the DNA: TGTGCCAGCAGGAAACGGGCAGGGGATGGCTACACCTTC. This yields the protein CASRKRAGDGYTF.